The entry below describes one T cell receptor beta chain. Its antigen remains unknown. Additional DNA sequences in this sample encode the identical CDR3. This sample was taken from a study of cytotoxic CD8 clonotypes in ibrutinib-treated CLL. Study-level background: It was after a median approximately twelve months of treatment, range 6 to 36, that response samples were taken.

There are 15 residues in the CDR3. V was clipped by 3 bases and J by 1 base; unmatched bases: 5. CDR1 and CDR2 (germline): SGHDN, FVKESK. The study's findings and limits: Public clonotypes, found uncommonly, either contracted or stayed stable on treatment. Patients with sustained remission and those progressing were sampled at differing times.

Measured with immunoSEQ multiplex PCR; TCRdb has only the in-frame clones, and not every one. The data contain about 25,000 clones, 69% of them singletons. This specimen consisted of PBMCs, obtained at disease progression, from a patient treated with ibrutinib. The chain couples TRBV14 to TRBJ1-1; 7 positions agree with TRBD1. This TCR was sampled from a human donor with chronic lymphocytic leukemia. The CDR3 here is CASSHRTGWNTEAFF. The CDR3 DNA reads TGTGCCAGCAGCCACCGGACAGGATGGAACACTGAAGCTTTCTTT.